This TCR beta chain originates from a study of tissue T cells after allogeneic stem cell transplantation. TCRdb's table, derived via immunoSEQ multiplex PCR, lists solely in-frame clones and lacks some. The sample records more than 650 clones, approximately 42% being singletons. Looked up from germline, CDR1 is MNHEY and CDR2 is SVGAGI. The V gene lost 0 bases and the J gene lost 7 bases, with 1 base spanning the gap. The CDR3 spans 12 residues. This clone has a handful of counts. This chain joins TRBV6-5 and TRBJ1-6; D ambiguous. Material: rectal tissue, obtained at autopsy. The clonotype originates from a female patient aged 40 to 70 with steroid-refractory graft-versus-host disease after an allogeneic stem cell transplant. Some of these T cells may belong to the graft donor. The CDR3 here is CASSYSNSPLHF. DNA of the CDR3: TGTGCCAGCAGTTACTCGAATTCACCCCTCCACTTT.